The rows below give T cell receptor beta chains drawn from one sample of a study of blood T cell repertoires in COVID-19. TCRdb keeps only in-frame clones here, not all; method: immunoSEQ multiplex PCR. Of roughly 38,000 clones in the sample, just over 90% were seen once. The sequenced sample was peripheral blood. The receptors stem from a man aged 45-65 years with active COVID-19. Each CDR3 is given with its conserved first and last residue. A D gene is named only where the DNA matches it firmly. Expanded clones are given a class, and other clones once, few, many or no size at all.

clone_size	d_call	v_call	j_call	cdr3_aa	cdr3_nt
NA	TRBD1	TRBV6-5	TRBJ1-1	CASSRQGGNTEAFF	TGTGCCAGCAGTCGACAGGGGGGGAACACTGAAGCTTTCTTT
once	TRBD2	TRBV5-1	TRBJ2-1	CASSTGGGYNEQFF	TGCGCCAGCAGCACGGGAGGGGGCTACAATGAGCAGTTCTTC
NA	TRBD2	TRBV30	TRBJ2-1	CAWSVLPAGADNEQFF	TGTGCCTGGAGTGTACTCCCCGCGGGAGCGGACAATGAGCAGTTCTTC
few	NA	TRBV3-1/TRBV3-2	TRBJ2-7	CASSSHRDSYEQYF	TGTGCCAGCAGCAGTCACAGGGATTCCTACGAGCAGTACTTC
NA	NA	TRBV5-6	TRBJ1-6	CASSRESPLHF	TGTGCCAGCAGCCGCGAATCACCCCTCCACTTT
NA	NA	TRBV6-2/TRBV6-3	TRBJ1-1	CASSSWGRGAEAFF	TGTGCCAGCAGTTCGTGGGGGCGAGGCGCTGAAGCTTTCTTT
NA	TRBD2	TRBV2	TRBJ2-3	CASSSPSGSITDTQYF	TGTGCCAGCAGTTCACCTAGCGGGAGCATAACAGATACGCAGTATTTT
NA	NA	TRBV19	TRBJ2-5	CASSTSPQETQYF	TGTGCCAGTAGTACCTCCCCCCAAGAGACCCAGTACTTC
NA	TRBD2	TRBV11-3	TRBJ2-7	CASSETSGGSYEQYF	TGTGCCAGCAGCGAAACTAGCGGGGGGTCCTACGAGCAGTACTTC
NA	NA	TRBV7-9	TRBJ1-4	CASSYSFEKLFF	TGTGCCAGCAGTTACAGCTTTGAAAAACTGTTTTTT
NA	TRBD1	TRBV11-2	TRBJ1-2	CASSPDRAFNYGYTF	TGTGCCAGCAGCCCCGACAGGGCGTTTAACTATGGCTACACCTTC
NA	TRBD1	TRBV5-1	TRBJ1-1	CASTWGQAGTEAFF	TGCGCCAGCACCTGGGGACAGGCAGGCACTGAAGCTTTCTTT
few	TRBD2	TRBV5-1	TRBJ2-5	CASRAGPGETQYF	TGCGCCAGCCGAGCGGGGCCTGGGGAGACCCAGTACTTC
NA	NA	TRBV20-1	TRBJ2-2	CSARGGRELFF	TGCAGTGCTAGAGGGGGCCGGGAGCTGTTTTTT
NA	NA	TRBV5-6	TRBJ1-5	CASSLQGFDQPQHF	TGTGCCAGCAGCTTACAGGGTTTTGATCAGCCCCAGCATTTT
NA	NA	TRBV11-2	TRBJ2-7	CASSLVRGSYEQYF	TGTGCCAGCAGCTTAGTACGGGGGTCCTACGAGCAGTACTTC
few	TRBD2	TRBV19	TRBJ2-1	CASSKLSGNEQFF	TGTGCCAGTAGTAAACTTAGCGGGAATGAGCAGTTCTTC
NA	NA	TRBV6-2/TRBV6-3	TRBJ2-3	CASSDTGALTQYF	TGTGCCAGCAGTGACACCGGCGCCTTGACGCAGTATTTT
NA	NA	TRBV5-5	TRBJ1-3	CASSLAEVGTIYF	TGTGCCAGCAGCTTGGCGGAGGTGGGCACCATATATTTT
NA	NA	TRBV4-1	TRBJ2-1	CASSQVLAGAYNEQFF	TGCGCCAGCAGCCAAGTTCTCGCGGGGGCTTACAATGAGCAGTTCTTC
NA	TRBD1	TRBV27	TRBJ1-6	CASSFLVPGTGDSPLHF	TGTGCCAGCAGTTTCCTTGTACCCGGGACAGGGGATTCACCCCTCCACTTT
NA	TRBD2	TRBV3-1/TRBV3-2	TRBJ2-5	CASSQRGGRETQYF	TGTGCCAGCAGCCAGAGGGGAGGGCGAGAGACCCAGTACTTC
NA	NA	TRBV6-6	TRBJ1-5	CASIPAPGSNQPQHF	TGTGCCAGCATACCGGCCCCCGGGAGCAATCAGCCCCAGCATTTT
NA	NA	TRBV4-3	TRBJ1-2	CASSQEVGLGYTF	TGCGCCAGCAGCCAAGAGGTGGGGCTTGGCTACACCTTC
NA	NA	TRBV5-1	TRBJ2-7	CASSLRGLATYEQYF	TGCGCCAGCAGCCTCCGGGGGTTGGCGACCTACGAGCAGTACTTC
NA	NA	TRBV6-5	TRBJ2-5	CASSSPGMQETQYF	TGTGCCAGCAGTTCCCCCGGGATGCAAGAGACCCAGTACTTC
NA	NA	TRBV5-1	TRBJ2-2	CASSWEPANTGELFF	TGCGCCAGCAGCTGGGAGCCCGCGAACACCGGGGAGCTGTTTTTT
NA	TRBD2	TRBV3-1/TRBV3-2	TRBJ2-5	CASSQDWSGGAQETQYF	TGTGCCAGCAGCCAAGATTGGAGCGGGGGGGCTCAAGAGACCCAGTACTTC
NA	NA	TRBV7-2	TRBJ1-1	CASSLGLGNTEAFF	TGTGCCAGCAGCTTAGGGTTGGGCAACACTGAAGCTTTCTTT
few	NA	TRBV4-3	TRBJ2-2	CASSHTTGRSTGELFF	TGCGCCAGCAGCCACACGACAGGGAGGAGCACCGGGGAGCTGTTTTTT
NA	NA	TRBV7-9	TRBJ1-1	CASSLQGIATEAFF	TGTGCCAGCAGCCTACAGGGTATTGCCACTGAAGCTTTCTTT
NA	TRBD1	TRBV15	TRBJ1-4	CATSRDLLTGEREKLFF	TGTGCCACCAGCAGAGATCTCTTGACAGGGGAACGTGAAAAACTGTTTTTT
NA	NA	TRBV9	TRBJ2-3	CASSVSRDTDTQYF	TGTGCCAGCAGCGTGTCGCGGGACACAGATACGCAGTATTTT
NA	TRBD1	TRBV5-1	TRBJ2-7	CASSLSGRGQVQYF	TGCGCCAGCAGCTTGAGTGGCAGGGGGCAGGTGCAGTACTTC
NA	TRBD2	TRBV28	TRBJ2-7	CASSGGEAGESGYEQYF	TGTGCCAGCAGCGGTGGGGAAGCGGGAGAATCGGGCTACGAGCAGTACTTC
NA	NA	TRBV5-1	TRBJ2-2	CASTTTANTGELFF	TGCGCCAGCACAACGACAGCGAACACCGGGGAGCTGTTTTTT
NA	TRBD2	TRBV7-8	TRBJ2-2	CASSSSGTSIPGELFF	TGTGCCAGCAGCTCGTCCGGGACTAGCATCCCCGGGGAGCTGTTTTTT
NA	NA	TRBV7-2	TRBJ1-1	CASSWSLGSAEAFF	TGTGCCAGCAGCTGGAGTCTGGGGAGCGCTGAAGCTTTCTTT
NA	NA	TRBV7-8	TRBJ1-2	CASSLGQPYGYTF	TGTGCCAGCAGCCTCGGACAGCCCTATGGCTACACCTTC
NA	NA	TRBV7-3	TRBJ2-5	CASSLIGTIGETQYF	TGTGCCAGCAGCTTAATCGGGACAATCGGGGAGACCCAGTACTTC